Reported below is one TCR beta chain. Deletions cut 2 bases from V and 1 base from J, with 11 bases between. Germline loops: CDR1 KGHSH, CDR2 LQKENI. The CDR3 sequence is 15 residues long. The sample belongs to a study of blood T cell repertoires in COVID-19. As for the study in general: The origin of the acute and convalescent COVID-19 samples was the United States, Italy and Spain. In each case, the material was cDNA or gDNA derived from T cells, B-cell-depleted T cells, or PBMCs.

The authors' processing: How many nucleated cells were present was estimated from reference gene primer amplification. Libraries were prepared by immunoSEQ multiplex PCR; TCRdb keeps only in-frame clonotypes and omits some of them. The V and J calls and clone size come from that table; D and trimming were worked out from the DNA. The table includes nearly 350,000 clones, about 90% detected once. The chain employs TRBV18 and TRBJ1-1; D is unclear. The clonotype was recovered from a woman in her 70s with COVID-19, enrolled during active disease. Sequencing used peripheral blood. Here the CDR3 DNA reads TGTGCCAGCTCACCATGGGAGGGCGGGAACACTGAAGCTTTCTTT. The encoded protein is CASSPWEGGNTEAFF.